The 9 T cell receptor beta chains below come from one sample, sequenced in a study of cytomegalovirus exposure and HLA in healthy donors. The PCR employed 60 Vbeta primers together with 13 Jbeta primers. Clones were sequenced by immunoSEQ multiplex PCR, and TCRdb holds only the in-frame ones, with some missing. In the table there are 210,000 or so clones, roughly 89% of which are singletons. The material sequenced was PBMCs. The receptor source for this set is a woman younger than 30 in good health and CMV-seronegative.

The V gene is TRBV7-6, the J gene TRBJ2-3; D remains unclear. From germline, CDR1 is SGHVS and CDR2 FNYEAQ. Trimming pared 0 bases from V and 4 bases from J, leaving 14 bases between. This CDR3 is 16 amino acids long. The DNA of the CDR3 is TGTGCCAGCAGCTTAGCCGGCGGCTTCATTGCAGATACGCAGTATTTT. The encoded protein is CASSLAGGFIADTQYF.

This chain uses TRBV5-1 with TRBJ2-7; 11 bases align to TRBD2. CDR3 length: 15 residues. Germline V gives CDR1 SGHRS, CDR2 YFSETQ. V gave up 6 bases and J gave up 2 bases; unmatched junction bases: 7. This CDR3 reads CASNPGLAGPYEQYF. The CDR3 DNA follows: TGCGCCAGCAACCCCGGACTAGCGGGCCCCTACGAGCAGTACTTC.

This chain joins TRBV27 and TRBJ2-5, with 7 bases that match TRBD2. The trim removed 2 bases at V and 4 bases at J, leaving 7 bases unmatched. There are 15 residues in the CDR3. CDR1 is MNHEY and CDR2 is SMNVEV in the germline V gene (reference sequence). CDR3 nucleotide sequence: TGTGCCAGCAGTTTAGCGGCGGGAGTTTTAGAGACCCAGTACTTC. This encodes CASSLAAGVLETQYF.

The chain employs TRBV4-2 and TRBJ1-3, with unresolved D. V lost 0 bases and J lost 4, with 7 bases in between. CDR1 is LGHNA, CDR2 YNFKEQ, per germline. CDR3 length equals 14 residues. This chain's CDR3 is CASSQEILGNTIYF. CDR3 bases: TGTGCCAGCAGCCAAGAAATCCTCGGAAACACCATATATTTT.

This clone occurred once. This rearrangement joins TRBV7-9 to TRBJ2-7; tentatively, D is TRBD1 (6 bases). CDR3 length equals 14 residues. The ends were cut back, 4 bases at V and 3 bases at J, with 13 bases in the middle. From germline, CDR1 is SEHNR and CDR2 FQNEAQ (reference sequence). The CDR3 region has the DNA TGTGCCAGCAGCTCCAGAACAGGGAACTACGAGCAGTACTTC. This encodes CASSSRTGNYEQYF.

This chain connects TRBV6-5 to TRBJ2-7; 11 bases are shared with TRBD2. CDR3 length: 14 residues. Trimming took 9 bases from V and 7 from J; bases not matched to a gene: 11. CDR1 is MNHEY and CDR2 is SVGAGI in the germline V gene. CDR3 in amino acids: CASNRLAGLREQYF. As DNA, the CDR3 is TGTGCCAGTAACCGACTAGCGGGATTACGGGAGCAGTACTTC.

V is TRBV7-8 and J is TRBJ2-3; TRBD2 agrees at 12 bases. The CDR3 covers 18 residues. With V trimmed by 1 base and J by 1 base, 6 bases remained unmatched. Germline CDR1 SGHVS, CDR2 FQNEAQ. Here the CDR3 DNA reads TGTGCCAGCAGCTTAGGACTAGCGGGGGATTGGCGCACAGATACGCAGTATTTT. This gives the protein CASSLGLAGDWRTDTQYF.

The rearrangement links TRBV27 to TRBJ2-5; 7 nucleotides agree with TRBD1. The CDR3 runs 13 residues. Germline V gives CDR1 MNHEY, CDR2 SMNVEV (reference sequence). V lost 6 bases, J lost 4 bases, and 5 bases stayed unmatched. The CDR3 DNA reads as TGTGCCAGCAGCGACGGGGACAGAGAGACCCAGTACTTC. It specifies CASSDGDRETQYF.

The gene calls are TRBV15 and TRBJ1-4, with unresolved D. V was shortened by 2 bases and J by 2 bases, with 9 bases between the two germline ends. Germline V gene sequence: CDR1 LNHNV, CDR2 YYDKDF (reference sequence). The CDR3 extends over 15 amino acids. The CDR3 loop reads CATSRSTGTNEKLFF. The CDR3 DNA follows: TGTGCCACCAGCAGATCAACGGGGACTAATGAAAAACTGTTTTTT. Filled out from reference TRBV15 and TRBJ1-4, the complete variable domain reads DAMVIQNPRYQVTQFGKPVTLSCSQTLNHNVMYWYQQKSSQAPKLLFHYYDKDFNNEADTPDNFQSRRPNTSFCFLDIRSPGLGDTAMYLCATSRSTGTNEKLFFGSGTQLSVL.